This T cell receptor (beta chain) comes out of a study of T cell changes during pregnancy in multiple sclerosis. Assay used: immunoSEQ multiplex PCR; TCRdb lists only in-frame clones, some missing. The sample consists of 30,000 to 45,000 clones, 85% to 95% of them appearing once. Trimming removed 5 bases at V and 7 bases at J, with 14 bases between. CDR1 is SQVTM and CDR2 is ANQGSEA in the germline V gene. The CDR3 sequence is 13 residues long. This receptor was taken from a female donor in good health, enrolled as a control in a pregnancy study. V usage is TRBV29-1 and J usage is TRBJ1-4, with D tentatively TRBD1 (6 bases). The specimen comprised CD4+ T cells from peripheral blood mononuclear cells, sampled after pregnancy. The CDR3 is CSVSQGEGEKLFF. In nucleotides, the CDR3 is TGCAGCGTTTCACAGGGTGAGGGTGAAAAACTGTTTTTT.